This is a list of T cell receptor beta chains from one sample in a study of blood T cell repertoires in COVID-19. This table comes from immunoSEQ multiplex PCR, and its TCRdb copy is limited to in-frame clones, with some not included. Of around 85,000 clones listed, around 88% are singletons. Sequenced input: PBMCs or T cells enriched from blood (not recorded which). These receptors came from a woman between 45 and 65 years old with acute COVID-19. The CDR3 runs from the conserved cysteine through the conserved F or W. Each record gives: J gene, V gene, CDR3 protein.

j_gene: TRBJ1-6
v_gene: TRBV30
CDR3aa: CAWSITRVSPLHF

j_gene: TRBJ2-5
v_gene: TRBV7-9
CDR3aa: CASSLMRTGYGGETQYF

j_gene: TRBJ2-2
v_gene: TRBV30
CDR3aa: CAWRQANTGELFF

j_gene: TRBJ2-2
v_gene: TRBV11-2
CDR3aa: CASTWERSTGRGELFF

j_gene: TRBJ2-7
v_gene: TRBV7-8
CDR3aa: CASSLAWRSGAYEQYF

j_gene: TRBJ1-3
v_gene: TRBV5-1
CDR3aa: CASSLGAANSGNTIYF

j_gene: TRBJ2-1
v_gene: TRBV5-5
CDR3aa: CASSLAGSGTGNEQFF

j_gene: TRBJ1-1
v_gene: TRBV4-1
CDR3aa: CASSQEDSTNTEAFF

j_gene: TRBJ2-2
v_gene: TRBV5-5
CDR3aa: CASSLVAGETGELFF

j_gene: TRBJ1-2
v_gene: TRBV24-1
CDR3aa: CATSDPSRTEYGYTF

j_gene: TRBJ1-5
v_gene: TRBV30
CDR3aa: CAWRVGGGSSNQPQHF

j_gene: TRBJ1-6
v_gene: TRBV19
CDR3aa: CASSKTNSYNSPLHF

j_gene: TRBJ2-5
v_gene: TRBV5-1
CDR3aa: CASRTSGGETQYF

j_gene: TRBJ2-1
v_gene: TRBV7-2
CDR3aa: CASSFQSARSYNEQFF

j_gene: TRBJ2-5
v_gene: TRBV5-6
CDR3aa: CASSLGGNQETQYF

j_gene: TRBJ1-1
v_gene: TRBV5-8
CDR3aa: CASSYSGTGGISAFF

j_gene: TRBJ2-2
v_gene: TRBV9
CDR3aa: CASSPRQATNTGELFF

j_gene: TRBJ2-5
v_gene: TRBV7-9
CDR3aa: CASSTGLAGILQETQYF

j_gene: TRBJ1-6
v_gene: TRBV3-1/TRBV3-2
CDR3aa: CASRDTSSYNSPLHF

j_gene: TRBJ2-7
v_gene: TRBV29-1
CDR3aa: CSVDGTGGSYEQYF

j_gene: TRBJ2-1
v_gene: TRBV24-1
CDR3aa: CATSDLRLAGTSSYNEQFF

j_gene: TRBJ1-1
v_gene: TRBV19
CDR3aa: CASSISGTVNTEAFF

j_gene: TRBJ1-1
v_gene: TRBV11-3
CDR3aa: CASSLSGQAFNTEAFF

j_gene: TRBJ1-2
v_gene: TRBV28
CDR3aa: CASSPQGYGYTF

j_gene: TRBJ2-2
v_gene: TRBV19
CDR3aa: CASTLAANTGELFF

j_gene: TRBJ2-6
v_gene: TRBV19
CDR3aa: CASSIGRVNVLTF

j_gene: TRBJ2-3
v_gene: TRBV5-1
CDR3aa: CASRSSTDTQYF

j_gene: TRBJ2-3
v_gene: TRBV5-4
CDR3aa: CASRLWAREDTQYF

j_gene: TRBJ2-3
v_gene: TRBV4-2
CDR3aa: CASSQEGSGASTTQYF

j_gene: TRBJ2-7
v_gene: TRBV5-1
CDR3aa: CASGSDSPPYEQYF

j_gene: TRBJ2-7
v_gene: TRBV11-2
CDR3aa: CASSLDRYEQYF

j_gene: TRBJ2-2
v_gene: TRBV14
CDR3aa: CASSRLAGVTGELFF

j_gene: TRBJ1-3
v_gene: TRBV2
CDR3aa: CASSADRGSGNTIYF

j_gene: TRBJ2-1
v_gene: TRBV28
CDR3aa: CASSSLGLAGGGSYNEQFF

j_gene: TRBJ2-3
v_gene: TRBV6-6
CDR3aa: CASSSSGSGTDTQYF

j_gene: TRBJ2-7
v_gene: TRBV4-1
CDR3aa: CASSQGGTIPYEQYF

j_gene: TRBJ2-5
v_gene: TRBV10-3
CDR3aa: CAISPGSGGETQYF

j_gene: TRBJ1-1
v_gene: TRBV6-5
CDR3aa: CASSSRGNTEAFF

j_gene: TRBJ2-3
v_gene: TRBV10-1
CDR3aa: CASSSAGTDTQYF

j_gene: TRBJ2-3
v_gene: TRBV12-3/TRBV12-4
CDR3aa: CASSSGPMTQYF

j_gene: TRBJ1-3
v_gene: TRBV5-1
CDR3aa: CASSSSGGSGNTIYF

j_gene: TRBJ2-1
v_gene: TRBV24-1
CDR3aa: CATSDYEPGDDEQFF

j_gene: TRBJ1-6
v_gene: TRBV10-3
CDR3aa: CAISGAGGTPVRSPLHF